The 11 T cell receptor beta chains listed next were all sequenced from one sample in a study of T cells in Graves' hyperthyroidism and ophthalmopathy. The source material, RNA transcripts, was used to amplify TCR beta CDR3 regions. HTBI primers were employed in a first-round RT-PCR of the TCR CDR3. TCRdb called the multiplex PCR reads again in MiXCR, with one record for every CDR3 protein. The table lists about 360,000 distinct CDR3 sequences, just under 25% of them singletons. Sequenced sample: blood. All receptors come from a man aged 50-60 years with Graves' hyperthyroidism.

The rearrangement links TRBV10-2 to TRBJ2-7; TRBD2 agrees at 8 bases. The V and J ends lost 7 bases and 2 bases, in that order; junction bases with no gene match: 4. Germline-derived CDR1 and CDR2 are WSHSY and SAAADI. The CDR3 consists of 13 residues. CDR3 nucleotide sequence: TGCGCCAGCACCGCACTAGCGGCCTACGAGCAGTACTTC. Protein: CASTALAAYEQYF.

This chain uses TRBV24-1 with TRBJ2-3; no firm D call. The CDR3 sequence is 15 residues long. The V end lost 5 bases, the J end lost 4 bases, and 15 bases lay between the germline ends. Per the germline V gene, CDR1 is KGHDR and CDR2 is SFDVKD. The CDR3 sequence is CATSGKNTVADTQYF. CDR3 sequence (DNA): TGTGCCACCAGTGGAAAGAATACGGTAGCAGATACGCAGTATTTT.

V usage is TRBV5-1 and J usage is TRBJ2-1; D remains unclear. The CDR3 extends over 17 amino acids. Trimming stripped 0 bases from V and 3 bases from J, with 16 bases between. Germline CDR1 is SGHRS and CDR2 is YFSETQ. CDR3 nucleotides: TGCGCCAGCAGCTTGGAAGGCCTCGGGCATGACTACAATGAGCAGTTCTTC. Its translation: CASSLEGLGHDYNEQFF.

The chain couples TRBV6-1 to TRBJ2-1; 11 bases are shared with TRBD2. Trimming took 6 bases from V and 1 from J; bases not matched to a gene: 11. Germline V lookup: CDR1 MNHNS, CDR2 SASEGT. CDR3 length: 18 residues. CDR3 sequence reads: CASSLTGTSGLSYNEQFF. CDR3 bases: TGTGCCAGCAGCCTTACCGGGACTAGCGGACTTTCCTACAATGAGCAGTTCTTC.

This clonotype turned up a few times. J is TRBJ2-5 and V is TRBV13; 10 positions match TRBD2. Trimming at V came to 5 bases and at J to 4 bases, leaving 13 bases not matched to a gene. Germline CDR1 and CDR2: PRHDT and FYEKMQ (reference sequence). This CDR3 has 17 residues. CDR3 sequence reads: CASSHRIAGGVRETQYF. CDR3 DNA sequence: TGTGCCAGCAGCCATCGCATAGCGGGAGGAGTTAGAGAGACCCAGTACTTC.

This chain connects TRBV30 to TRBJ2-7; the match to TRBD2 covers 12 bases. The germline gives CDR1 GTSNPN, CDR2 SVGIG (reference sequence). This CDR3 has 15 amino acids. With 3 bases clipped from V and 4 bases from J, the junction kept 7 bases outside the gene matches. The CDR3 coding sequence is TGTGCCTGGAGGCTGACTAGCGGGAGTAAGTACGAGCAGTACTTC. Its translation is CAWRLTSGSKYEQYF.

This chain uses TRBV3-1 with TRBJ2-1; 8 bases are shared with TRBD1. The CDR3 is made up of 16 amino acids. Germline CDR1 is LGHDT and CDR2 is YNNKEL (reference sequence). V was clipped by 1 base and J by 7 bases; unmatched bases: 9. In nucleotides, the CDR3 is TGTGCCAGCAGCCAAGTAAGACAGGGGATTTGGAATGAGCAGTTCTTC. Protein sequence: CASSQVRQGIWNEQFF.

The V gene is TRBV20-1, the J gene TRBJ1-2; D is possibly TRBD1 (6 bases). This CDR3 has 14 amino acids. Germline V lookup: CDR1 DFQATT, CDR2 SNEGSKA (reference sequence). Trimming took 3 bases from V and 7 from J, leaving 18 bases between them. The CDR3: CSASFQGTRSGYTF. Written as DNA, the CDR3 is TGCAGTGCTAGTTTTCAAGGGACAAGGAGTGGCTACACCTTC.

This clonotype occurred a few times. This chain connects TRBV12-3 or TRBV12-4 to TRBJ1-4, with no clear D. Trimming cost V 3 bases and J 4 bases, with 6 bases left between them. There are 13 residues in the CDR3. CDR3 DNA: TGTGCCAGCAGTTTCTCGGGTAATGAAAAACTGTTTTTT. It is translated as CASSFSGNEKLFF.

The chain couples TRBV20-1 to TRBJ2-5, with 7 bases matching TRBD2. Germline CDR1 DFQATT, CDR2 SNEGSKA (reference sequence). The junction had 8 bases not matched to a gene; V was cut back by 6 bases and J by 4 bases. This CDR3 has 13 amino acids. As DNA, the CDR3 is TGCAGTGCATCTCATGTAGCGGGAGAGACCCAGTACTTC. Translated, it gives CSASHVAGETQYF.

The rearrangement uses TRBV5-1 and TRBJ2-2; D is unresolved. The CDR3 has 13 residues. The V gene's germline CDR1 is SGHRS and CDR2 YFSETQ. V shed 0 bases and J shed 7 bases, with 7 bases lying between them. The CDR3 sequence: CASSLVKGGELFF. The DNA for the CDR3 is TGCGCCAGCAGCTTGGTTAAGGGCGGGGAGCTGTTTTTT.